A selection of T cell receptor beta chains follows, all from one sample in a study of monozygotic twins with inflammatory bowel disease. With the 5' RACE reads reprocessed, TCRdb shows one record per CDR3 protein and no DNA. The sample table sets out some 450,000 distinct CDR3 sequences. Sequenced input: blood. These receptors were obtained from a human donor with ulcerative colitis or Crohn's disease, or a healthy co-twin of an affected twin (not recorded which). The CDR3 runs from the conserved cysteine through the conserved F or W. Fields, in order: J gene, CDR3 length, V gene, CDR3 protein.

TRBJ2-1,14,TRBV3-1,CASSQVDRYNEQFF
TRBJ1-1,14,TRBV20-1,CSASHEGATAEAFF
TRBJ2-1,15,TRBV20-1,CSAGGLAGTYNEQFF
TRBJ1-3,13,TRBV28,CASTEFGRAGAYF
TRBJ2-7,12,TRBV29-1,CSVGQGNYEQYF
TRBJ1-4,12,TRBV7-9,CASSTQQGKLFF
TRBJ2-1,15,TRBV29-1,CSAGTDSSGTNEQFF
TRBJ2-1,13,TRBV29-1,CSVEDGADNEQFF
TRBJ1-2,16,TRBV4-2,CASSQDHFIGGSGYTF
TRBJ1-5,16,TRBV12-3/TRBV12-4,CASSSPGQGSNQPQHF
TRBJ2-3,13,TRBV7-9,CASSQRSIDTQYF
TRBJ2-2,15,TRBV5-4,CASSFSGGHTGELFF
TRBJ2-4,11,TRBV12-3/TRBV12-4,CASSLRVRQYF
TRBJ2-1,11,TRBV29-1,CSLLLGNEQFF
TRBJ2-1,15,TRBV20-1,CSAKGSEGSYNEQFF
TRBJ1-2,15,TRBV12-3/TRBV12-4,CASIDREVGFAGYTF
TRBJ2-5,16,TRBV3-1,CASSLGGLAGGETQYF
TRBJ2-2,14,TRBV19,CASSRDWRTGELFF
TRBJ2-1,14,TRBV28,CASSLPAGHNEQFF
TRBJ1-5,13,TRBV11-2,CASSSNRDQPQHF
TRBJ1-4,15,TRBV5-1,CASSSTVATNEKLFF
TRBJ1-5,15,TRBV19,CASRLGLALNQPQHF
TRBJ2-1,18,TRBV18,CASSPQTSGGAFFSEQFF
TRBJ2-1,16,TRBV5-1,CASSLSMDRGGNEQFF
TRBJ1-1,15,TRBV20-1,CSARDFRTKNTEAFF
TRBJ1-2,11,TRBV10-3,CAISEGEGYTF
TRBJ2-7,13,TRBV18,CASSPRQTYEQYF
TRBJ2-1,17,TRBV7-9,CASSPQRGPYTASEQFF
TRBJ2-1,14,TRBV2,CASSELAGNNEQFF
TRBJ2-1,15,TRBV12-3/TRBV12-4,CASSSSGRAYNEQFF
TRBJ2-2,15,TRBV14,CASSQAGAYTGELFF
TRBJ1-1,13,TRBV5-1,CASSGGQNTEAFF
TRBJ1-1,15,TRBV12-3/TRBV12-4,CASSFTTGVNTEAFF
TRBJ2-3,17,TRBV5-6,CASSLGGAGATADTQYF
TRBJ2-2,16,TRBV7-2,CASSLDVDPNTGELFF
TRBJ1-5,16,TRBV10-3,CAIGQGAGWSNQPQHF
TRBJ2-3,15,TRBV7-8,CASSYSGGSADTQYF
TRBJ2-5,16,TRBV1,CTSSQDLTSEQKTQYF
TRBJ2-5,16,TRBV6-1,CASRSKSGLGLETQYF
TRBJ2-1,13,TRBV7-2,CASSFGVTNEQFF
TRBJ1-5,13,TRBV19,CASSHDSNQPQHF